What follows are 5 T cell receptor beta chains derived from one specimen sequenced in a study of PD-1 blockade in mismatch repair-deficient tumors. The repertoire was sequenced with immunoSEQ multiplex PCR; TCRdb's copy has only in-frame clones and lacks some. The data hold roughly 110,000 clones, with 70% to 80% observed a single time. This sample comprised peripheral blood, obtained roughly 13 months after starting pembrolizumab. Every receptor here comes from an adult with mismatch repair-deficient cancer.

This clone occurred once. V is TRBV4-1 and J is TRBJ1-2; D call uncertain. Looked up from germline, CDR1 is MGHRA and CDR2 is YSYEKL. The CDR3 spans 17 residues. V was pared by 0 bases and J by 7 bases, with 21 bases between. Written as DNA, the CDR3 is TGCGCCAGCAGCCAAGATTTTACGGGCTCTCGGGTCGGTGGCTACACCTTC. As protein: CASSQDFTGSRVGGYTF.

The rearrangement uses TRBV5-6 and TRBJ2-3; tentatively, D is TRBD2 (5 bases). Trimming shortened V by 2 bases and J by 3 bases, and 19 bases separated the two germline ends. From germline, CDR1 is SGHDT and CDR2 YYEEEE. There are 17 residues in the CDR3. The CDR3 protein is CASSFGGAHAGTDTQYF. CDR3 DNA sequence: TGTGCCAGCAGCTTCGGAGGCGCTCATGCTGGGACAGATACGCAGTATTTT. Variable domain in full (rest from reference TRBV5-6 and TRBJ2-3): DAGVTQSPTHLIKTRGQQVTLRCSPKSGHDTVSWYQQALGQGPQFIFQYYEEEERQRGNFPDRFSGHQFPNYSSELNVNALLLGDSALYLCASSFGGAHAGTDTQYFGPGTRLTVL.

V is TRBV7-9 and J is TRBJ1-1; maybe TRBD1 (6 bases). This CDR3 has 12 amino acids. Trimming shortened V by 5 bases and J by 8 bases, and 12 bases separated the two germline ends. CDR1 SEHNR and CDR2 FQNEAQ come from the germline V gene (reference sequence). The DNA of the CDR3 is TGTGCCAGCAGCCAACGGACAGTGGAAGCTTTCTTT. Amino acids: CASSQRTVEAFF.

The genes are TRBV18 and TRBJ1-5; maybe TRBD1 (5 bases). The CDR3 runs to 15 residues. The germline V and J ends were trimmed by 3 bases and 1 base, with 10 bases remaining between them. Germline lookup yields CDR1 KGHSH and CDR2 LQKENI. DNA of the CDR3: TGTGCCAGCTCACCTAATCAGGGAAGCAATCAGCCCCAGCATTTT. Encoded protein: CASSPNQGSNQPQHF.

A note on this clone: Other DNA sequences in this sample translate to the same CDR3. V gene TRBV27 combines with J gene TRBJ1-1; unclear D gene. The CDR3 extends over 13 amino acids. The V end was cut by 5 bases, the J end by 1 base, with 8 bases between. Germline V gene lookup returns CDR1 MNHEY and CDR2 SMNVEV (reference sequence). CDR3 amino acids: CASSLGSNTEAFF. Written as DNA, the CDR3 is TGTGCCAGCAGTCTCGGGTCGAACACTGAAGCTTTCTTT.